What follows are 24 T cell receptor beta chains derived from one specimen sequenced in a study of human T cells and chemical hapten exposure. MiXCR, applied by TCRdb to the RACE reads, yields one record per CDR3 protein. Of tens of thousands of distinct CDR3 sequences listed, under 13% are singletons. Time point indicated: patch test 1, 2 weeks after DPC sensitization. Treatment: therapeutic diphenylcyclopropenone sensitization with weekly scalp DPC. The sample in question was whole blood, obtained in connection with sensitization to the hapten diphenylcyclopropenone (DPC). These TCRs come from a woman aged 45-59 years with alopecia areata. Some clones in this sample may be carry-over from other donors' samples.

This clonotype came up a few times. This sequence joins TRBV27 and TRBJ1-6, with D perhaps TRBD1 (6 bases). V was trimmed by 5 bases and J by 4 bases, leaving 18 bases between them. CDR1 and CDR2 from the germline V gene are MNHEY and SMNVEV (reference sequence). The CDR3 is made up of 17 amino acids. The chain's CDR3 is CASSPRGVSSYNSPLHF. CDR3 nucleotide sequence: TGTGCCAGCAGTCCGAGGGGGGTTAGCAGTTATAATTCACCCCTCCACTTT.

This clonotype showed up many times. The rearrangement links TRBV4-1 to TRBJ1-5; the D gene is possibly TRBD1 (6 bases). CDR1 is MGHRA, CDR2 YSYEKL, per germline. CDR3 length: 16 amino acids. Trimming removed 4 bases from V and 3 bases from J, with 16 bases in between. The CDR3 spells CASSLEVDRANQPQHF. Written as DNA, the CDR3 is TGCGCCAGCAGCCTGGAAGTGGACAGAGCCAATCAGCCCCAGCATTTT.

The chain combines TRBV6-2 or TRBV6-3 with TRBJ1-1; D is possibly TRBD1 (5 bases). Trimming took off 4 bases at V and 5 bases at J, with 8 bases between the two ends. Germline assignment: CDR1 MNHEY and CDR2 SVGEGT. The CDR3 loop spans 12 amino acids. The CDR3 loop is CASSWGLTEAFF. CDR3 DNA: TGTGCCAGCAGTTGGGGACTGACTGAAGCTTTCTTT.

The table lists this clonotype with a few counts. The chain couples TRBV5-1 to TRBJ2-1; no definite D call. Between the trimmed V and J ends, which lost 0 bases and 7 bases, there was a span of 17 bases. Germline V gene data show CDR1 as SGHRS and CDR2 as YFSETQ. This CDR3 contains 16 residues. Here the CDR3 DNA reads TGCGCCAGCAGCTTGGCCGGACCGTCCTTGGGGAATGAGCAGTTCTTC. It encodes CASSLAGPSLGNEQFF.

This clonotype occurred many times. The V gene is TRBV6-6, the J gene TRBJ2-3, with 8 bases that match TRBD2. Germline assignment: CDR1 MNHNY and CDR2 SVGAGI (reference sequence). The CDR3 is 16 amino acids. Trimming cost V 2 bases and J 4 bases; bases outside gene matches: 8. The CDR3 spells CASSYGLAGRADTQYF. Written as DNA, the CDR3 is TGTGCCAGCAGTTACGGGCTAGCGGGTAGGGCAGATACGCAGTATTTT.

This clonotype was observed at least ten times. For the CDR3, the DNA is TGTGCCAGCAGCTTGGGGCCGGCCGGCGGTAATTCACCCCTCCACTTT. It encodes CASSLGPAGGNSPLHF. The V gene is TRBV5-6, the J gene TRBJ1-6; no clear D. The CDR3 extends over 16 amino acids. V was trimmed by 0 bases and J by 6 bases, leaving 13 bases between them. Germline loops: CDR1 SGHDT, CDR2 YYEEEE.

A word on this clonotype: One end of the junction varies from germline; a read error may be responsible. The chain carries TRBV15 and TRBJ2-3; D is undetermined. The CDR3 is made up of 15 amino acids. CDR1 is LNHNV and CDR2 is YYDKDF in the germline V gene (reference sequence). The CDR3 sequence: CVTSSYIVLTDTQYF. For the CDR3, the DNA is TGTGTCACCAGCAGTTATATAGTACTCACAGATACGCAGTATTTT.

The gene calls are TRBV7-2 and TRBJ2-5, with TRBD2 matching 7 bases. The trim removed 3 bases at V and 5 bases at J, leaving 9 bases unmatched. Germline assignment: CDR1 SGHTA and CDR2 FQGNSA. CDR3 size: 15 residues. The CDR3 region is CASSLGLPSQETQYF. The CDR3 DNA is TGTGCCAGCAGCTTGGGACTACCCTCCCAGGAGACCCAGTACTTC.

This clonotype was found a few times. The chain combines TRBV7-9 with TRBJ2-2, with D maybe TRBD1 (6 bases). The germline CDR1 and CDR2 sequences are SEHNR and FQNEAQ (reference sequence). This CDR3 region has 14 residues. Trimming stripped 5 bases from V and 4 bases from J, with 11 bases between. The CDR3 coding sequence is TGTGCCAGCAGCCCCGGACAGCCCACCGGGGAGCTGTTTTTT. Amino acids: CASSPGQPTGELFF.

The chain is built from TRBV11-2 and TRBJ2-2; 7 positions match TRBD1. With 5 bases clipped from V and 4 bases from J, the junction kept 13 bases outside the gene matches. This CDR3 has 17 amino acids. The germline gives CDR1 SGHAT, CDR2 FQNNGV. CDR3 residues: CASSPEGQTTFTGELFF. CDR3 nucleotides: TGTGCCAGCAGCCCTGAGGGACAGACTACTTTCACCGGGGAGCTGTTTTTT.

This clonotype has a handful of counts. The V gene is TRBV7-8, the J gene TRBJ1-1, with a tentative D call TRBD1 (6 bases). The CDR3 runs 14 residues. The germline V gene encodes CDR1 SGHVS and CDR2 FQNEAQ. Between the trimmed V and J ends, which lost 5 bases and 2 bases, there was a span of 12 bases. CDR3 DNA: TGTGCCAGCAGCAGAACAGGGACTAACACTGAAGCTTTCTTT. Translated: CASSRTGTNTEAFF.

This clonotype turned up a few times. The CDR3 here is CASSQEPDREGEQYF. For the CDR3, the DNA is TGTGCCAGCAGCCAAGAGCCTGACAGGGAGGGCGAGCAGTACTTC. This chain connects TRBV4-2 to TRBJ2-7; D assignment may be TRBD1 or TRBD2 (7 bases each). Between the trimmed V and J ends, which lost 0 bases and 6 bases, there was a span of 15 bases. The length of the CDR3 is 15 residues. Germline V gene sequence: CDR1 LGHNA, CDR2 YNFKEQ.

This rearrangement joins TRBV7-9 to TRBJ1-4, with D possibly TRBD1 on 5 matching bases. CDR3 length: 16 amino acids. From germline, CDR1 is SEHNR and CDR2 FQNEAQ (reference sequence). V gave up 5 bases and J gave up 4 bases, with 17 bases separating them. The CDR3: CASSPKGTGNNEKLFF. The CDR3 DNA sequence: TGTGCCAGCAGCCCGAAAGGGACGGGGAATAATGAAAAACTGTTTTTT.

V usage is TRBV7-6 and J usage is TRBJ2-7; TRBD1 might be the D (5 bases). CDR1 and CDR2 (germline): SGHVS, FNYEAQ. V was clipped by 2 bases and J by 0 bases, with 14 bases between them. The CDR3 runs to 16 residues. CDR3 in DNA: TGTGCCAGCAGCTTATCCGTGACAGCTAACTCCTACGAGCAGTACTTC. Translation: CASSLSVTANSYEQYF.

This sequence joins TRBV9 and TRBJ2-7; D may be TRBD1 (6 bases). This CDR3 has 12 residues. The V end was cut by 0 bases, the J end by 6 bases, with 7 bases between. Germline V CDR1 and CDR2: SGDLS, YYNGEE. The CDR3 region has the DNA TGTGCCAGCAGCGTAGTAGGGGGCGAGCAGTACTTC. Its translation is CASSVVGGEQYF.

This clonotype has a handful of counts. DNA of the CDR3: TGTGCCAGTAGTTTAACCGGGACGTCTCAGCCCCAGCATTTT. Its translation: CASSLTGTSQPQHF. The chain has TRBV19 and TRBJ1-5; tentative D call: TRBD1 (5 bases). This CDR3 has 14 amino acids. The germline gives CDR1 LNHDA, CDR2 SQIVND (reference sequence). Trimming cost V 5 bases and J 6 bases, with 14 bases left between them.

This clonotype was counted between two and nine times. The chain recombines TRBV20-1 with TRBJ2-5; 9 bases are shared with TRBD2. The CDR3 has 14 residues. Germline V gene data show CDR1 as DFQATT and CDR2 as SNEGSKA (reference sequence). The trim removed 5 bases at V and 5 bases at J, leaving 9 bases unmatched. The CDR3 is CSAQMVAGAETQYF. The CDR3 bases are TGCAGTGCTCAGATGGTAGCGGGAGCGGAGACCCAGTACTTC.

The sample holds a few counts of this clonotype. A junction boundary mismatches the germline segment, possibly from a read error. The rearrangement joins TRBV27 to TRBJ1-6; D call uncertain. The V gene's germline CDR1 is MNHEY and CDR2 SMNVEV (reference sequence). The CDR3 covers 14 residues. CDR3 sequence reads: CASSPDSDNSPLHF. The CDR3 coding sequence is TGTGCCAGCAGCCCCGACTCCGATAATTCACCCCTCCACTTT.

The chain employs TRBV7-8 and TRBJ2-1, with 8 bases fitting TRBD2. This CDR3 spans 17 amino acids. Germline trimming cut 5 bases from V and 0 bases from J; bases unmatched to any gene: 9. Germline V lookup: CDR1 SGHVS, CDR2 FQNEAQ. The CDR3 reads CASSPFTSGSSYNEQFF. In DNA form, the CDR3 reads TGTGCCAGCAGCCCCTTCACTAGCGGTAGCTCCTACAATGAGCAGTTCTTC.

The V and J genes are TRBV13 and TRBJ1-2; no clear D gene. The length of the CDR3 is 16 residues. Per germline, CDR1 PRHDT and CDR2 FYEKMQ (reference sequence). V was cut by 4 bases and J by 1 base, with 16 bases left in between. The CDR3 loop reads CASSSYPGGLNYGYTF. The CDR3, as DNA: TGTGCCAGCAGCTCATACCCCGGAGGGCTTAACTATGGCTACACCTTC.

This clonotype was observed a handful of times. The gene calls are TRBV10-3 and TRBJ1-4; D is undetermined. Trimming pared 6 bases from V and 4 bases from J, leaving 9 bases between. Germline-derived CDR1 and CDR2 are ENHRY and SYGVKD. This CDR3 has 13 amino acids. CDR3 region: CAIRAAVNEKLFF. CDR3 in DNA: TGTGCCATCAGGGCAGCAGTTAATGAAAAACTGTTTTTT.

CDR3 region: CASSDHRTSVRQFF. The CDR3 coding sequence is TGCGCCAGCAGTGATCACCGGACTAGCGTCCGGCAGTTCTTC. J is TRBJ2-1 and V is TRBV10-1, with 9 bases matching TRBD2. Germline assignment: CDR1 WNHNN and CDR2 SYGVQD (reference sequence). V lost 3 bases, J lost 12 bases, and 9 bases stayed unmatched. The CDR3 is made up of 14 amino acids.

The rearrangement joins TRBV27 to TRBJ1-1; possible D gene TRBD1, 6 bases. Trimming removed 6 bases at V and 0 bases at J, with 17 bases between. Germline assignment: CDR1 MNHEY and CDR2 SMNVEV (reference sequence). The CDR3 has 16 amino acids. The CDR3 DNA is TGTGCCAGCAGCAGGACAGCAACCAAGCTGAACACTGAAGCTTTCTTT. It codes for CASSRTATKLNTEAFF.

The sample holds a few counts of this clonotype. The gene calls are TRBV20-1 and TRBJ2-4; no clear D. V dropped 6 bases and J dropped 1 base, with 19 bases sitting between them. In germline, CDR1 is DFQATT, CDR2 SNEGSKA (reference sequence). The CDR3 runs 16 residues. CDR3 coding DNA: TGCAGTGCGGGTCCGGGCCTTGCTTTGGCCAAAAACATTCAGTACTTC. This gives the protein CSAGPGLALAKNIQYF.